The sequence of this T cell receptor (beta chain) was determined in a study of monozygotic twins with inflammatory bowel disease. In preparing each TCR library, 3,500 to 4,500 ng of total RNA was used. For every sample, eight separate reactions were used to make cDNA. Template-switch reactions added UMIs with a 6-nucleotide sample barcode. From the 5' RACE reads, TCRdb lists one entry per CDR3 protein and no DNA. This sample lists approximately 300,000 distinct CDR3 sequences; its ten largest clones have approximately 5.4%. In germline, CDR1 is SGHDN, CDR2 FVKESK. The length of the CDR3 is 14 residues. Donors gave about 2.3 ml of blood apiece.

The origin of this receptor is a human donor with ulcerative colitis or Crohn's disease, or a healthy co-twin of an affected twin (not recorded which). Specimen: blood. The chain carries TRBV14 and TRBJ2-1; the TRBD1 assignment by TCRdb is unverifiable without DNA. CDR3 amino acids: CASNRDTTYNEQFF.